This T cell receptor beta chain derives from a study of monozygotic twins with inflammatory bowel disease. TCRdb reanalyzed the 5' RACE reads and collapses them to one entry per CDR3 protein, without DNA. The table lists 200,000 to 250,000 distinct CDR3 sequences. The CDR3 sequence is 18 residues long. Germline loops: CDR1 MNHEY, CDR2 SMNVEV (reference sequence). V gene TRBV27 combines with J gene TRBJ2-6. This TCR derives from a human donor with ulcerative colitis or Crohn's disease, or a healthy co-twin of an affected twin (not recorded which). The sequencing input was blood. The chain's CDR3 is CASSPRLFLGSGANVLTF.